The following is a T cell receptor beta chain sequence with its context. This specimen comes from a study of shared T cell receptors in the human thymus. Profiled with immunoSEQ multiplex PCR; TCRdb holds only in-frame clones, not every one. This table holds about 660,000 clones, approximately 90% found once. The same data also went into a second study, on human thymus T cells. That source notes: Related work found strong thymic repertoire overlap between unrelated individuals.

The sample taken for sequencing was thymocytes. The receptor comes from a boy under three years old with a congenital heart defect.

DNA of the CDR3: TGCAGCGTTGGATCGACGACTAGCGGGGGAGGGACAGATACGCAGTATTTT. Protein: CSVGSTTSGGGTDTQYF. The chain carries TRBV29-1 and TRBJ2-3, with 12 bases lining up with TRBD2. V gave up 4 bases and J gave up 3 bases; unmatched junction bases: 11. The CDR3 extends over 17 amino acids. Germline V gene lookup returns CDR1 SQVTM and CDR2 ANQGSEA.